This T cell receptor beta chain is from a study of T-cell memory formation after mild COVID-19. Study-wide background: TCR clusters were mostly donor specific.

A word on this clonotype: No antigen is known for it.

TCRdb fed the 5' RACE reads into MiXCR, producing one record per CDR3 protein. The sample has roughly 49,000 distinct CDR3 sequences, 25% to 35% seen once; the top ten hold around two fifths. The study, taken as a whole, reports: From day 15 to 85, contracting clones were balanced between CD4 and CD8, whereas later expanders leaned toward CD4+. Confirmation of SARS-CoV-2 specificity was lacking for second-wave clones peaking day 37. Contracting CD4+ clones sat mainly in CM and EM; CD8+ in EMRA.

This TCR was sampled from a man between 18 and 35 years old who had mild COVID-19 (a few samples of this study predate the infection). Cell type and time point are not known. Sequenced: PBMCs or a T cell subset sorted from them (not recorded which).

The CDR3 DNA is TGTGCCAGCAGCTTACAGTGGGAGACCCAGTACTTC. It translates to CASSLQWETQYF. The chain is built from TRBV7-9 and TRBJ2-5; D unclear. The CDR3 has 12 amino acids. Germline lookup yields CDR1 SEHNR and CDR2 FQNEAQ (reference sequence). Trimming removed 2 bases from V and 5 bases from J, with 6 bases in between.